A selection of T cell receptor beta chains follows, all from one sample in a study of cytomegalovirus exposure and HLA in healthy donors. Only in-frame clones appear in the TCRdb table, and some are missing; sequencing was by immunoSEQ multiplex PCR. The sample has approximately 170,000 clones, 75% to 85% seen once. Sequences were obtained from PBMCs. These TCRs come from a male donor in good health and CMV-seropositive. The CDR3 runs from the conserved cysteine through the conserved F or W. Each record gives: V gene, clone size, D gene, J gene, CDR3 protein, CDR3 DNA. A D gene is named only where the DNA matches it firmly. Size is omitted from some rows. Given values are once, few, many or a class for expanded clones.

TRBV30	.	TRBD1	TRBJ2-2	CAFNRGNTGELFF	TGTGCCTTTAACAGGGGGAACACCGGGGAGCTGTTTTTT
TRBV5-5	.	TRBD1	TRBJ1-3	CASSSTGAGNTIYF	TGTGCCAGCAGCTCGACAGGGGCTGGAAACACCATATATTTT
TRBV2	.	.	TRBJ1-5	CASSDGHSSNQPQHF	TGTGCCAGCAGTGATGGACATTCTAGCAATCAGCCCCAGCATTTT
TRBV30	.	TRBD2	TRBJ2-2	CAWRGLATAGELFF	TGTGCCTGGAGGGGACTAGCGACGGCCGGGGAGCTGTTTTTT
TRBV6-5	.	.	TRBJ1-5	CASSYGRDGPQHF	TGTGCCAGCAGTTACGGCAGGGATGGGCCCCAGCATTTT
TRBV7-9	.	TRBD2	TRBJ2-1	CAWGGNEQFF	TGTGCCTGGGGGGGAAATGAGCAGTTCTTC
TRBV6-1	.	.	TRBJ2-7	CASSVRRDSYEQYF	TGTGCCAGCAGTGTTCGCAGGGATTCCTACGAGCAGTACTTC
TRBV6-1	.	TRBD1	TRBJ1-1	CASSEWGGQGKAFF	TGTGCCAGCAGTGAATGGGGGGGACAGGGGAAAGCTTTCTTT
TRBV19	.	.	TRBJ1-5	CASREGAGPSNQPQHF	TGTGCCAGTAGGGAGGGCGCAGGACCTTCAAATCAGCCCCAGCATTTT
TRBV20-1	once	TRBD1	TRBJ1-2	CSAGRGLLTF	TGCAGTGCTGGCAGGGGGTTACTCACCTTC
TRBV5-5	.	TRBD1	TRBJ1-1	CASSSTGTAANTEAFF	TGTGCCAGCAGCTCAACCGGGACAGCTGCGAACACTGAAGCTTTCTTT
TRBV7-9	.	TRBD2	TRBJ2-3	CASSLAAIAGGASDTQYF	TGTGCCAGCAGCTTAGCGGCGATAGCGGGGGGGGCATCAGATACGCAGTATTTT
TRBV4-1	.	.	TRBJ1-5	CASSQAPGGNQPQHF	TGCGCCAGCAGCCAGGCCCCGGGGGGCAATCAGCCCCAGCATTTT
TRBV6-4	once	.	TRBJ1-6	CASNGRGQGLRYNSPLHF	TGTGCCAGCAACGGAAGGGGTCAGGGTCTTAGGTATAATTCACCCCTCCACTTT
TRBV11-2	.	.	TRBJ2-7	CASSSGPGSEQYF	TGTGCCAGCAGCTCGGGTCCGGGGAGCGAGCAGTACTTC
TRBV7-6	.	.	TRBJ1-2	CASSLAPGQYGYTF	TGTGCCAGCAGCTTAGCTCCAGGGCAGTATGGCTACACCTTC
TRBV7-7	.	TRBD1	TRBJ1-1	CASSLQGDTEAFF	TGTGCTAGCAGCTTACAGGGGGACACTGAAGCTTTCTTT
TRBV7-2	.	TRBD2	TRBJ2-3	CASSLARLAGGTDTQYF	TGTGCCAGCAGCTTAGCCCGACTAGCGGGGGGCACAGATACGCAGTATTTT
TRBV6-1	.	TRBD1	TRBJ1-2	CASTRDSRVGGYTF	TGTGCCAGCACCCGGGACAGTCGAGTGGGCGGCTACACCTTC
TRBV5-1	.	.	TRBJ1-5	CASRKGDNQPQHF	TGCGCCAGCAGAAAAGGGGACAATCAGCCCCAGCATTTT
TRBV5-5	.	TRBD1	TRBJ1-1	CASSRTGGTEAFF	TGTGCCAGCAGTCGAACAGGGGGCACTGAAGCTTTCTTT
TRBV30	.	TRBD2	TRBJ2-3	CAWSGGLAGPGTDTQYF	TGTGCCTGGAGTGGAGGACTAGCGGGCCCCGGCACAGATACGCAGTATTTT
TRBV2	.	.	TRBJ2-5	CAGNREETQYF	TGTGCCGGAAACAGGGAGGAGACCCAGTACTTC
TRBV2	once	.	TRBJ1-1	CASGGARRTNTEAFF	TGTGCCAGCGGCGGGGCAAGACGAACGAACACTGAAGCTTTCTTT
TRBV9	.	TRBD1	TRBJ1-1	CASSIFETGGTEAFF	TGTGCCAGCAGCATCTTCGAGACAGGGGGCACTGAAGCTTTCTTT
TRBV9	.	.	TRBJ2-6	CASSVAGGANVLTF	TGTGCCAGCAGCGTAGCTGGCGGGGCCAACGTCCTGACTTTC
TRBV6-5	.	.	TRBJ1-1	CASSYAAAAGTEAFF	TGTGCCAGCAGTTATGCGGCAGCGGCTGGCACTGAAGCTTTCTTT
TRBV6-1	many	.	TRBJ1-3	CASSGLTASSGNTIYF	TGTGCCAGCAGTGGCCTGACAGCGAGCTCTGGAAACACCATATATTTT
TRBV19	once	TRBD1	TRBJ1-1	CASTPYSGGTEAFF	TGTGCCAGTACGCCATACTCAGGGGGAACTGAAGCTTTCTTT
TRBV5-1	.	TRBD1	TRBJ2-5	CASRPGQGQETQYF	TGCGCCAGCAGACCCGGACAGGGACAAGAGACCCAGTACTTC
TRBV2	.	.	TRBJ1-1	CASSSQENTEAFF	TGTGCCAGCAGTTCCCAGGAGAACACTGAAGCTTTCTTT
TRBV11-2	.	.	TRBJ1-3	CASSTPRGPISGNTIYF	TGTGCCAGCAGCACCCCCAGGGGACCGATCTCTGGAAACACCATATATTTT
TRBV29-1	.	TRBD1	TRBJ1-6	CSAKTGGNSPLHF	TGCAGCGCAAAGACAGGGGGAAATTCACCCCTCCACTTT
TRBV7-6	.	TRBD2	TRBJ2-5	CASSSGMGGGFKETQYF	TGTGCCAGCAGCTCCGGGATGGGCGGGGGGTTTAAAGAGACCCAGTACTTC
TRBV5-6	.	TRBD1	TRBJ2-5	CASIQGMQETQYF	TGTGCCAGCATACAGGGGATGCAAGAGACCCAGTACTTC
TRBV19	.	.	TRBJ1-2	CASSKGEVAGYTF	TGTGCCAGTAGTAAAGGGGAGGTAGCTGGCTACACCTTC
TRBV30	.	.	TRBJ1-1	CAWNPRGHMNTEAFF	TGTGCCTGGAACCCACGGGGACACATGAACACTGAAGCTTTCTTT
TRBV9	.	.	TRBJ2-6	CASSVPGSGANVLTF	TGTGCCAGCAGCGTCCCAGGGTCTGGGGCCAACGTCCTGACTTTC
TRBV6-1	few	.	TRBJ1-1	CASSPNRWDTEAFF	TGTGCCAGCAGTCCTAACAGGTGGGACACTGAAGCTTTCTTT
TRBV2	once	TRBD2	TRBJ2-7	CASSEPAGGHYEQYF	TGTGCCAGCAGTGAACCAGCGGGGGGGCACTACGAGCAGTACTTC
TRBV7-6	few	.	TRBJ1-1	CASSLGQRYTEAFF	TGTGCCAGCAGCTTAGGACAGCGATACACTGAAGCTTTCTTT
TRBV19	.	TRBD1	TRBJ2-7	CASSIEGGTGSYEQYF	TGTGCCAGTAGTATAGAAGGAGGGACAGGGTCCTACGAGCAGTACTTC
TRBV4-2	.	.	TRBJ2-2	CASSRTKGELFF	TGTGCCAGCAGCCGGACAAAAGGGGAGCTGTTTTTT
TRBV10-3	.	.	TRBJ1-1	CAISDGQGRANTEAFF	TGTGCCATCAGTGACGGGCAGGGAAGGGCGAACACTGAAGCTTTCTTT
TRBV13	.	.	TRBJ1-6	CASREASYNSPLHF	TGTGCCAGCAGAGAGGCCTCCTATAATTCACCCCTCCACTTT
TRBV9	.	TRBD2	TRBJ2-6	CASSASLAGGPGANVLTF	TGTGCCAGCAGCGCCTCACTAGCGGGGGGGCCTGGGGCCAACGTCCTGACTTTC
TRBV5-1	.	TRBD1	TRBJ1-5	CASSLGQGINQPQHF	TGCGCCAGCAGCCTAGGACAGGGGATCAATCAGCCCCAGCATTTT
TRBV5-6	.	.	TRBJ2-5	CASSLTGPEETQYF	TGTGCCAGCAGCTTAACAGGGCCGGAGGAGACCCAGTACTTC
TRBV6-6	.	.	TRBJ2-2	CASSAYSTGELFF	TGTGCCAGCAGTGCCTATTCCACCGGGGAGCTGTTTTTT